Described below is a single T cell receptor beta chain sequence and its context. Sequenced by immunoSEQ multiplex PCR; TCRdb stores in-frame clones only, minus some. The data contain some 80,000 clones, approximately 92% of them singletons. V lost 3 bases and J 4 bases, leaving 9 bases between the germline ends. Germline V gives CDR1 SNHLY, CDR2 FYNNEI. The CDR3 loop spans 13 amino acids. This record comes from a study of OX40 agonist ivuxolimab in advanced cancers. The TCR comes from an adult with an advanced solid tumor such as melanoma, head and neck, liver or kidney cancer. The chain employs TRBV2 and TRBJ2-5, with a weak D call TRBD2 (5 bases). The material was CD4+ or CD8+ T cells sorted from blood, obtained in a trial of the OX40 agonist ivuxolimab. The CDR3 here is CASSDTRAETQYF. The DNA for the CDR3 is TGTGCCAGCAGTGATACGCGGGCAGAGACCCAGTACTTC.